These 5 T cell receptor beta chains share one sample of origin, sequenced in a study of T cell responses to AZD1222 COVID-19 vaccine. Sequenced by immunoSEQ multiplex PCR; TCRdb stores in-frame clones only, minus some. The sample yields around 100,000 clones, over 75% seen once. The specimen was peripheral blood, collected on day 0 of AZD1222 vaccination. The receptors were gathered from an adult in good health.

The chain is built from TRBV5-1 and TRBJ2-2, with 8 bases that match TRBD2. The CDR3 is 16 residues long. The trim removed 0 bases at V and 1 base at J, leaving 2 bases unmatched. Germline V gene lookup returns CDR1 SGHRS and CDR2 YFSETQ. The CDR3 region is CASSLGLAGNTGELFF. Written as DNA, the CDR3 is TGCGCCAGCAGCTTGGGGCTAGCGGGGAACACCGGGGAGCTGTTTTTT.

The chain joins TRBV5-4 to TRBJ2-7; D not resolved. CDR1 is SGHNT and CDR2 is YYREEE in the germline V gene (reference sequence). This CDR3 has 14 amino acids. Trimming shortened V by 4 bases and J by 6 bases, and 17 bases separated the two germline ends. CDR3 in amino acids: CASSRIGLVGEQYF. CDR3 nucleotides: TGTGCCAGCAGCCGAATAGGGCTAGTTGGCGAGCAGTACTTC. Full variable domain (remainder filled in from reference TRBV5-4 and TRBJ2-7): ETGVTQSPTHLIKTRGQQVTLRCSSQSGHNTVSWYQQALGQGPQFIFQYYREEENGRGNFPPRFSGLQFPNYSSELNVNALELDDSALYLCASSRIGLVGEQYFGPGTRLTVT.

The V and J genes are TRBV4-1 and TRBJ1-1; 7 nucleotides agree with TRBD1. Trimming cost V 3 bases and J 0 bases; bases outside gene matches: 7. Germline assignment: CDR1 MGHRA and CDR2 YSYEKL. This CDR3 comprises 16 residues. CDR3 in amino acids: CASSHPKDRVNTEAFF. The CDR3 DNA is TGCGCCAGCAGCCATCCTAAAGACAGGGTGAACACTGAAGCTTTCTTT.

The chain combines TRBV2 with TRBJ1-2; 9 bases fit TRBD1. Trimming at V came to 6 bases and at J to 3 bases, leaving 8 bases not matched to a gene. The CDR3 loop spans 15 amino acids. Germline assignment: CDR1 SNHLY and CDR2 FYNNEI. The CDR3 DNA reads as TGTGCCAGCAGAAAACCGGGACAGGGTTACTATGGCTACACCTTC. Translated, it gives CASRKPGQGYYGYTF.

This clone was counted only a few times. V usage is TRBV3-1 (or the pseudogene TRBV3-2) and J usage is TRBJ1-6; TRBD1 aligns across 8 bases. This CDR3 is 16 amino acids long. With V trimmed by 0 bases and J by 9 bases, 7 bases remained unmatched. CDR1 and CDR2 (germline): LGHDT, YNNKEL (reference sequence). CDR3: CASSQETGTGGSPLHF. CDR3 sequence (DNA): TGTGCCAGCAGCCAAGAGACCGGGACAGGAGGTTCACCCCTCCACTTT.